This T cell receptor (beta chain) appears in the sequencing data of a study of T cell changes during pregnancy in multiple sclerosis. CDR3 length equals 15 residues. The V gene lost 0 bases and the J gene lost 3 bases, with 11 bases spanning the gap. Looked up from germline, CDR1 is MNHEY and CDR2 is SVGAGI. The data were produced by immunoSEQ multiplex PCR, yet TCRdb's version contains in-frame clones alone and is incomplete. The sample yields roughly 77,000 clones, roughly 89% seen once. The TCR comes from a female donor with multiple sclerosis, enrolled in a pregnancy study. The material was peripheral blood, obtained in the second trimester of pregnancy. The chain has TRBV6-5 and TRBJ1-1; a weak D match, TRBD1 (6 bases). CDR3: CASSYSHRVDTEAFF. The CDR3 nucleotides read TGTGCCAGCAGTTACTCTCACAGGGTAGACACTGAAGCTTTCTTT.